This T cell receptor beta chain was profiled in a study of CD8+CD57+ T cells in acquired aplastic anemia. Study-level information: The DNA of sorted CD4+ and CD8+ cells averaged 3.2 ug. Study-wide results and limits: Significant differences in CD8+ Simpson's diversity were not observed between patients and controls.

Profiling that covered TCR beta VDJ and CDR3 relied on genomic DNA as its template. TCRdb redid the calling of the reads with MiXCR, one entry per CDR3 protein. The data hold around 430,000 distinct CDR3 sequences, with about a third observed a single time. An expansion of CD8+CD57+ cells by flow cytometry had been shown in patients chosen for sequencing. With no exception, the patients had severe acquired aplastic anemia. CDR1 is MNHNS, CDR2 SASEGT, per germline. The CDR3 contains 15 residues. With 5 bases removed from V and 0 bases from J, the gap between germline ends came to 12 bases. Concerning this clonotype: What it binds is not known.

This chain links TRBV6-1 with TRBJ2-3; either TRBD1 or TRBD2 may fit D (5 bases each). The sequence came from a human donor with aplastic anemia. Sequenced input: sorted CD4+, CD8+, or CD8+CD57+ T cells (not recorded which) from PBMCs. This chain's CDR3 is CASSRDGPSTDTQYF. Here the CDR3 DNA reads TGTGCCAGCAGTAGGGACGGACCTAGCACAGATACGCAGTATTTT.